The present T cell receptor (beta chain) was sequenced within a study of cytomegalovirus exposure and HLA in healthy donors. General study points: In a later analysis, a genetic analysis reported fewer productive-TCR N-insertions in an Asian-associated ancestry cluster than the cohort average. In a later analysis, about 17,000 TCR beta sequences were associated with HLA alleles at 0.05 false discovery rate.

Regarding this clone: Its specificity is unknown.

Vbeta (60) and Jbeta (13) primers were used in the PCR. TCRdb keeps only in-frame clones here, not all; method: immunoSEQ multiplex PCR. The sample records 150,000 to 200,000 clones, more than 65% being singletons. The CDR3 has 14 residues. V lost 1 base, J lost 5 bases, and 11 bases lay in between. Germline loops: CDR1 MNHNS, CDR2 SASEGT. Source material: PBMCs. The chain is built from TRBV6-1 and TRBJ1-2, with D perhaps matching TRBD1 (5 bases). This receptor was taken from a woman in her twenties or thirties in good health and CMV-seropositive. Written as DNA, the CDR3 is TGTGCCAGCAGTGAAGATCGGGGGTATTATGGCTACACCTTC. Translating gives CASSEDRGYYGYTF.